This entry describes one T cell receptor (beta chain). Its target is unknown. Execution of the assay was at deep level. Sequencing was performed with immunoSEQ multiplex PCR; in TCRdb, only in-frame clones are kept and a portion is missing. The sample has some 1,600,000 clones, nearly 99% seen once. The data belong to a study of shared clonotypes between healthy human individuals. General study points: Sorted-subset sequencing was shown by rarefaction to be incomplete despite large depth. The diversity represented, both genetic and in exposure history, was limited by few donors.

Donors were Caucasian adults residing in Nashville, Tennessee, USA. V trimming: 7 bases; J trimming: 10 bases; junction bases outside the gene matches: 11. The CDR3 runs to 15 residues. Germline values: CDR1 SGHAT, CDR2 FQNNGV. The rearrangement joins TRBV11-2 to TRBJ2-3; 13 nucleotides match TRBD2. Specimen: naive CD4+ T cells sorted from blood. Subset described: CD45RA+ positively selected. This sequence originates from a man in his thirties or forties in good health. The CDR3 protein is CASILSGLAGESQYF. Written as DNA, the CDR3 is TGTGCCAGCATCTTGTCTGGACTAGCGGGAGAATCGCAGTATTTT.